The TCR beta chain described here comes from a study of control samples from healthy donors and cancer patients. Assay: immunoSEQ multiplex PCR; the TCRdb copy retains only in-frame clones and omits some. The sample carries 120,000 to 150,000 clones, approximately 91% recorded once. What was sequenced was blood. The sequence derives from a woman in her twenties or thirties in good health.

CDR3: CASTLTSSYNSPLHF. Here the CDR3 DNA reads TGTGCCAGCACCCTCACCAGCTCCTATAATTCACCCCTCCACTTT. The genes are TRBV2 and TRBJ1-6; D remains unclear. The CDR3 is made up of 15 amino acids. Germline CDR1 is SNHLY and CDR2 is FYNNEI. Trimming cost V 7 bases and J 0 bases, with 10 bases left between them. The whole variable domain, filled in from reference TRBV2 and TRBJ1-6, reads EPEVTQTPSHQVTQMGQEVILRCVPISNHLYFYWYRQILGQKVEFLVSFYNNEISEKSEIFDDQFSVERPDGSNFTLKIRSTKLEDSAMYFCASTLTSSYNSPLHFGNGTRLTVT.